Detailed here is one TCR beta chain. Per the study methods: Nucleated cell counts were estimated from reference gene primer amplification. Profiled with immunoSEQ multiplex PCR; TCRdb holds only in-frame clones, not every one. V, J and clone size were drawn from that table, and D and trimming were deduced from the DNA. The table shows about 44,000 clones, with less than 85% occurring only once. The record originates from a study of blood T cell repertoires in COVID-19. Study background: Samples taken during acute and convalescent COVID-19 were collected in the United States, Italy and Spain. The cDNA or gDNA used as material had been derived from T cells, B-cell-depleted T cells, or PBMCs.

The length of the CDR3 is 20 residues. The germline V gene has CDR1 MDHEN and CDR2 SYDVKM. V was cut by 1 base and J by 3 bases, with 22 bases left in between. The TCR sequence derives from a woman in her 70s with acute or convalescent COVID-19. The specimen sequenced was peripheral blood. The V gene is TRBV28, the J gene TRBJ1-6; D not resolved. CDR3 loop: CASSLSHLDRRRFYNSPLHF. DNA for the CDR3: TGTGCCAGCAGTTTATCCCATCTAGACCGCAGGAGGTTCTATAATTCACCCCTCCACTTT.